Following are 10 T cell receptor beta chains from one sample sequenced in a study of blood T cell repertoires in COVID-19. Repertoires were generated with immunoSEQ multiplex PCR, while TCRdb's copy carries only in-frame clones and drops some. Among roughly 230,000 clones listed, over 80% were seen once. Material for sequencing was peripheral blood. Source of these receptors: a middle-aged man with acute or convalescent COVID-19.

This sequence joins TRBV28 and TRBJ2-5; D might be TRBD1 (6 bases). The CDR3 is 12 amino acids. Germline CDR1 and CDR2: MDHEN and SYDVKM. Trimming took 7 bases from V and 7 from J, leaving 13 bases between them. The CDR3 DNA sequence: TGTGCCAGCATCTCCTCAGGGGCGACCCAGTACTTC. Translation gives CASISSGATQYF.

V and J are TRBV5-5 and TRBJ2-3; TRBD2 agrees at 7 bases. The junction had 7 bases not matched to a gene; V was cut back by 5 bases and J by 1 base. CDR3 size: 15 residues. Germline CDR1 is SGHKS and CDR2 is YYEKEE (reference sequence). The DNA for the CDR3 is TGTGCCAGCAGTTTAAGCGGGGCGCGCACAGATACGCAGTATTTT. Its protein product is CASSLSGARTDTQYF.

This chain joins TRBV6-5 and TRBJ2-7; TRBD2 matches at 11 bases. Unmatched junction bases numbered 3, after V lost 5 bases and J lost 3 bases. From germline, CDR1 is MNHEY and CDR2 SVGAGI. The CDR3 contains 14 residues. CDR3: CASSTGLADYEQYF. The CDR3 nucleotides read TGTGCCAGCAGTACGGGACTAGCGGACTACGAGCAGTACTTC.

The chain couples TRBV7-7 to TRBJ2-6; D is ambiguous. Germline values: CDR1 SSHAT, CDR2 FNYEAQ (reference sequence). This CDR3 region has 14 residues. V was shortened by 6 bases and J by 0 bases, with 6 bases between the two germline ends. DNA for the CDR3: TGTGCCAGCAGTCCTAACTCTGGGGCCAACGTCCTGACTTTC. This encodes CASSPNSGANVLTF.

This clone has a single count. The chain uses TRBV6-5 and TRBJ1-2, with D perhaps matching TRBD1 (6 bases). The CDR3 sequence is 16 residues long. Germline V gene lookup returns CDR1 MNHEY and CDR2 SVGAGI. V lost 2 bases, J lost 5 bases, and 18 bases lay in between. The CDR3 nucleotides are TGTGCCAGCAGTTACCCCCAGGAGTCTACAGGGTATGGCTACACCTTC. Its translation is CASSYPQESTGYGYTF.

The chain recombines TRBV29-1 with TRBJ1-5; the D is unclear. The germline V and J ends were trimmed by 4 bases and 3 bases, with 10 bases remaining between them. The germline V gene has CDR1 SQVTM and CDR2 ANQGSEA. The CDR3 consists of 13 residues. CDR3 amino acids: CSVVPGPNQPQHF. For the CDR3, the DNA is TGCAGCGTTGTGCCAGGTCCCAATCAGCCCCAGCATTTT.

V and J are TRBV19 and TRBJ1-1; 8 bases fit TRBD1. From germline, CDR1 is LNHDA and CDR2 SQIVND (reference sequence). Trimming cost V 3 bases and J 5 bases; bases outside gene matches: 5. CDR3 size: 14 residues. The CDR3 loop reads CASSILQGETEAFF. The CDR3 DNA is TGTGCCAGTAGTATCTTACAGGGGGAAACTGAAGCTTTCTTT.

This CDR3 is CASSPTGGKGNEQFF. Here the CDR3 DNA reads TGTGCCAGCAGCCCCACGGGCGGGAAGGGCAATGAGCAGTTCTTC. J is TRBJ2-1 and V is TRBV5-6, with D perhaps matching TRBD2 (6 bases). V gave up 4 bases and J gave up 6 bases, with 17 bases separating them. CDR3 length: 15 amino acids. Germline V gene lookup returns CDR1 SGHDT and CDR2 YYEEEE.

J is TRBJ1-6 and V is TRBV3-1 (or the pseudogene TRBV3-2); possibly TRBD1 for D (6 bases). Germline CDR1 is LGHDT and CDR2 is YNNKEL (reference sequence). This CDR3 region has 13 residues. V dropped 8 bases and J dropped 7 bases, with 12 bases sitting between them. In DNA form, the CDR3 reads TGTGCCAGCGCTGGACAGAGAAATTCACCCCTCCACTTT. This codes for CASAGQRNSPLHF.

The gene calls are TRBV19 and TRBJ1-2; D might be TRBD1 (5 bases). V was clipped by 2 bases and J by 7 bases, with 11 bases between them. The CDR3 is made up of 13 amino acids. Germline assignment: CDR1 LNHDA and CDR2 SQIVND (reference sequence). This CDR3 is CASSISRDFGYTF. The CDR3 DNA sequence: TGTGCCAGTAGTATATCCCGGGACTTTGGCTACACCTTC.